Detailed here is one T cell receptor (beta chain). What it binds is not known. This sample is drawn from a study of T cells in localized non-small cell lung cancer. This CDR3 has 15 amino acids. Per germline, CDR1 SGHRS and CDR2 YFSETQ. V dropped 0 bases and J dropped 1; count of bases not matched to a gene: 3. General study results and limits: Researchers found a median about 53 of the top 100 tumor clones in adjacent lung.

Only in-frame clones appear in the TCRdb table, and some are missing; sequencing was by immunoSEQ multiplex PCR. Among roughly 72,000 clones listed, 85% to 90% were seen once. The V gene is TRBV5-1, the J gene TRBJ2-5, with 7 bases lining up with TRBD1. The receptor was derived from a male donor at least 60 years old with stage III squamous cell lung carcinoma. Sample: peripheral blood, taken before any cancer treatment. The CDR3 region is CASSLDRGAQETQYF. The CDR3 DNA follows: TGCGCCAGCAGCTTGGACAGGGGTGCCCAAGAGACCCAGTACTTC. The entire variable domain, with the rest obtained from reference TRBV5-1 and TRBJ2-5, is as follows: KAGVTQTPRYLIKTRGQQVTLSCSPISGHRSVSWYQQTPGQGLQFLFEYFSETQRNKGNFPGRFSGRQFSNSRSEMNVSTLELGDSALYLCASSLDRGAQETQYFGPGTRLLVL.